Described below is a single T cell receptor beta chain sequence and its context. The antigen it binds to is not known. Base-call qualities are not available, and no considerably larger clone is one nucleotide away. These data belong to a study of post-analysis software for immune sequencing data (dated by TCRdb to about 2015). With regard to the full study: Disease courses on record covered relapsing-remitting, secondary progressive and progressive-relapsing multiple sclerosis, though some patients had no subtype annotation. The multiple sclerosis patient repertoires were compared with some twelve previously published healthy control repertoires from donors aged about 6 to 28 years. A subset of samples was prepared in parallel using single-end sample barcoding, then pooled and co-amplified after Illumina adapter ligation.

The library came from PCR. The run used an Illumina HiSeq 2500. To reduce PCR and sequencing biases, unique molecular identifiers were built into the TCR beta cDNA libraries. Approximately 500,000 cDNA molecules were obtained per 1 to 10 million input T cells, so each molecule approximated one T cell. The patient libraries were prepared and sequenced with the same protocol used for the earlier healthy control dataset. Samples belonging to the same batch were prepared together, multiplexed and sequenced on a shared HiSeq lane. Per the authors' processing: MIGEC handled the raw barcoded reads, throwing out single-read molecular identifier groups before consensus assembly and CDR3 extraction. VDJtools was used for post-analysis of the clonotype tables, with diversity normalized by down-sampling every dataset to the smallest sample size. To correct batch-related cross-sample contamination, repertoire overlap clustering matched CDR3 amino acid sequences but not nucleotide sequences. TCRdb redid the processing of the public reads, applying fastp at Q25 and MiXCR, and retained in-frame beta chains. For every CDR3 protein sequence, its rows merge into one entry that carries the most common genes and DNA. TCRdb, not the authors, supplied the V and J calls. The sample contains roughly 670,000 distinct CDR3 sequences, about 60% of them found a single time. The top ten clonotypes cover about 11% of the sample.

General study outcomes and caveats: Direct clustering with F measure revealed strong co-clustering of samples prepared in the same batch, which led to a batch-effect correction. The multiple sclerosis patient group was slightly younger than the control group. Normalized Chao1 diversity was significantly lower in multiple sclerosis patients than controls, suggesting substantial peripheral T-cell clonal expansion. Significantly higher frequencies in patients than in controls were found for a handful of TRBV segments, including TRBV5-6, TRBV5-1 and TRBV20-1.

The CDR3 runs 15 amino acids, cysteine and phenylalanine included. Only the CDR3 DNA stays, 45 bases, in frame from base 1. At the junction V is shortened by 6 bases and J by 9 bases, with 21 bases in between. Sequences MNHEY (CDR1) and SVGAGI (CDR2) are obtained from the germline V gene. To demonstrate the VDJtools post-analysis software, the study profiled TCR beta repertoires from the peripheral blood of about 13 young patients with multiple sclerosis. The multiple sclerosis patients were children and adolescents between roughly 6 and 16 years of age. The receptor comes from a girl aged 2 to 9 with multiple sclerosis. The chain couples TRBV6-5 to TRBJ2-1; too little of a D gene remains to name it. The sample was blood. CDR3 region: CASSPRQTTYAEQFF. The DNA sequence is as follows: TGTGCCAGCAGCCCACGCCAAACAACCTACGCTGAGCAGTTCTTC.